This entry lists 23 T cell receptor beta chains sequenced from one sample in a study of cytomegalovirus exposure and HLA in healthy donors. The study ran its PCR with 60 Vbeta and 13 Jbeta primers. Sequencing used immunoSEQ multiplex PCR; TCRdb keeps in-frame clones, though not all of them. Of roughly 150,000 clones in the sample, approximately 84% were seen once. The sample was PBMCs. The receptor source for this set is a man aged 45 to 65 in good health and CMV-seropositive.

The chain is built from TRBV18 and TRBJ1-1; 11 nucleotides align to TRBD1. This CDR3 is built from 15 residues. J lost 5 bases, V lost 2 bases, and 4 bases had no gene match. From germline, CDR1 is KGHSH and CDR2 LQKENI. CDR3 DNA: TGTGCCAGCTCACCAACCGGGACAGGGGGAACTGAAGCTTTCTTT. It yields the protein CASSPTGTGGTEAFF.

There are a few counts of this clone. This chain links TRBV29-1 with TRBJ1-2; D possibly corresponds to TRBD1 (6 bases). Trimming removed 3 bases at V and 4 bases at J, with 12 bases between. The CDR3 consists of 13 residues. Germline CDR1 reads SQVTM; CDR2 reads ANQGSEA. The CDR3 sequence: CSVDRGLSYGYTF. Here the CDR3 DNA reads TGCAGCGTTGATAGGGGGTTGAGCTATGGCTACACCTTC.

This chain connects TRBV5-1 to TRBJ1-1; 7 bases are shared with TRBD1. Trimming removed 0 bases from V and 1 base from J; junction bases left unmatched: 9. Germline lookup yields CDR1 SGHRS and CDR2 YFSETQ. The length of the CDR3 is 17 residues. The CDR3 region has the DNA TGCGCCAGCAGCTTGGGGGCAGGGGGGTTTCCGAACACTGAAGCTTTCTTT. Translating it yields CASSLGAGGFPNTEAFF.

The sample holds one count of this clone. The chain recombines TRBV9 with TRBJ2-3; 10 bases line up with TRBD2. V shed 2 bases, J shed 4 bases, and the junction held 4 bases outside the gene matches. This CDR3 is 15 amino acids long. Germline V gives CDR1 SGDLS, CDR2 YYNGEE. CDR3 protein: CASSVTSGVADTQYF. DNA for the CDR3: TGTGCCAGCAGCGTCACTAGCGGGGTAGCAGATACGCAGTATTTT.

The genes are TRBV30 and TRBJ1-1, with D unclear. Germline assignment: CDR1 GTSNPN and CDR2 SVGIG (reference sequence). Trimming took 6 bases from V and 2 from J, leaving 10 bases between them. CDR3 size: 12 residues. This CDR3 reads CACRRRNTEAFF. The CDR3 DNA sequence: TGTGCCTGCCGACGGAGAAACACTGAAGCTTTCTTT.

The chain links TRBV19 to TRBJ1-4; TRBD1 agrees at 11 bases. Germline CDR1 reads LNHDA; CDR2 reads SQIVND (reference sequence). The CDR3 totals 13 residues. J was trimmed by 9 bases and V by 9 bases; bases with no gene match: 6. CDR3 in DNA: TGTGCCAGCCGGGACAGGGGGAATCAAAAACTGTTTTTT. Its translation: CASRDRGNQKLFF.

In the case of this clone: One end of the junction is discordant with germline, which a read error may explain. The CDR3 region has the DNA TGTGTCTGGGGGACAGGGGGCAGCTCCTACAATGAGCAGTTCTTC. This codes for CVWGTGGSSYNEQFF. The rearrangement uses TRBV30 and TRBJ2-1; TRBD1 matches 12 bases. This CDR3 is built from 15 residues. CDR1 is GTSNPN and CDR2 is SVGIG in the germline V gene (reference sequence).

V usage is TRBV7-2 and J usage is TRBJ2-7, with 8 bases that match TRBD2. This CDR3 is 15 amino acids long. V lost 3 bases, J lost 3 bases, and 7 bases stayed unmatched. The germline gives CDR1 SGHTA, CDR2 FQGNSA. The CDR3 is CASSLRGDSHYEQYF. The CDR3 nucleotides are TGTGCCAGCAGCTTGCGGGGGGACTCACACTACGAGCAGTACTTC. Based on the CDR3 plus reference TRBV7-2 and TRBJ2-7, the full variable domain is GAGVSQSPSNKVTEKGKDVELRCDPISGHTALYWYRQSLGQGLEFLIYFQGNSAPDKSGLPSDRFSAERTGGSVSTLTIQRTQQEDSAVYLCASSLRGDSHYEQYFGPGTRLTVT.

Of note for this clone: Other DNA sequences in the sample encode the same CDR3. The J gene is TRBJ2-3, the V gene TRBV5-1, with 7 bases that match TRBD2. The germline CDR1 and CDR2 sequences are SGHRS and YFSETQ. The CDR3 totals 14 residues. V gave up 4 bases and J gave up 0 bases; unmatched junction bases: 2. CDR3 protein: CASSPGGSTDTQYF. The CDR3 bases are TGCGCCAGCAGCCCGGGAGGAAGCACAGATACGCAGTATTTT.

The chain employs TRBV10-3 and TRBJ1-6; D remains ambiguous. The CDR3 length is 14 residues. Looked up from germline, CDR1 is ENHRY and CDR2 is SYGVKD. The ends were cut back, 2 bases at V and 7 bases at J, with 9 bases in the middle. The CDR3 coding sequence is TGTGCCATCAGTGAGGAAGTGCGGAATTCACCCCTCCACTTT. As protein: CAISEEVRNSPLHF.

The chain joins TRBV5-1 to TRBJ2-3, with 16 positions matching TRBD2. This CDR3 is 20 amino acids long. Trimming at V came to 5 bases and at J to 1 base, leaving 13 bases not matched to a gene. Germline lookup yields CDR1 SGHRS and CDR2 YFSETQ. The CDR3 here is CASRDPGLAGGLWGTDTQYF. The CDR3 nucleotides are TGCGCCAGCAGAGATCCGGGACTAGCGGGAGGGCTCTGGGGCACAGATACGCAGTATTTT.

The CDR3, as DNA: TGTGCCAGCAGCCTAGGGCCTAGCGGGATTGGCACAGATACGCAGTATTTT. Protein product: CASSLGPSGIGTDTQYF. The chain has TRBV7-8 and TRBJ2-3; 9 positions match TRBD2. V was clipped by 5 bases and J by 1 base; unmatched bases: 10. The CDR3 has 17 residues. Germline-derived CDR1 and CDR2 are SGHVS and FQNEAQ.

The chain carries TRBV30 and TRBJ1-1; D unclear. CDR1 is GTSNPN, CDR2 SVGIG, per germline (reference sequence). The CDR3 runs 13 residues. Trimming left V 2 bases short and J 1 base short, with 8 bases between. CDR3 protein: CAWSTPPNTEAFF. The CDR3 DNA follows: TGTGCCTGGAGTACTCCCCCGAACACTGAAGCTTTCTTT. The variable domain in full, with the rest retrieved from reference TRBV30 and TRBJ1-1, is SQTIHQWPATLVQPVGSPLSLECTVEGTSNPNLYWYRQAAGRGLQLLFYSVGIGQISSEVPQNLSASRPQDRQFILSSKKLLLSDSGFYLCAWSTPPNTEAFFGQGTRLTVV.

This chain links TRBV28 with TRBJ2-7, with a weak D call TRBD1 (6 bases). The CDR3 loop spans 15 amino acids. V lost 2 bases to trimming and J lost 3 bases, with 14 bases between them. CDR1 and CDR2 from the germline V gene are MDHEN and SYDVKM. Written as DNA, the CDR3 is TGTGCCAGCAGTTTAGACTCGGGACACCTCTACGAGCAGTACTTC. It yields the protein CASSLDSGHLYEQYF.

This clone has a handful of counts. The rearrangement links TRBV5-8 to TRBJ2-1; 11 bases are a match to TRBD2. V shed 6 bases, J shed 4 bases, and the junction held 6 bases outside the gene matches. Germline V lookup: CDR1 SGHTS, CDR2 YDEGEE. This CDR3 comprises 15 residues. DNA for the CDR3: TGTGCCAGCACCTGGGGGACTAGCGGATACAATGAGCAGTTCTTC. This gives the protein CASTWGTSGYNEQFF.

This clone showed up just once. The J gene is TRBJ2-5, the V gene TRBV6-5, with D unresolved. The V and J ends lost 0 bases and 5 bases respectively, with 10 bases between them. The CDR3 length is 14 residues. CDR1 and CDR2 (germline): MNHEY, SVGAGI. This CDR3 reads CASSYSRLRETQYF. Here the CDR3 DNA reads TGTGCCAGCAGTTACTCCAGGCTGCGCGAGACCCAGTACTTC.

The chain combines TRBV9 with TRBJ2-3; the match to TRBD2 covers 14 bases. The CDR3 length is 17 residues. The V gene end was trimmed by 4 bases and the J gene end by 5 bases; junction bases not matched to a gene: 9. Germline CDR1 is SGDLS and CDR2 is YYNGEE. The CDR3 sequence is CASSLGLAGGGGDTQYF. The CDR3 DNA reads TGTGCCAGCAGCCTTGGACTAGCGGGGGGAGGGGGAGATACGCAGTATTTT.

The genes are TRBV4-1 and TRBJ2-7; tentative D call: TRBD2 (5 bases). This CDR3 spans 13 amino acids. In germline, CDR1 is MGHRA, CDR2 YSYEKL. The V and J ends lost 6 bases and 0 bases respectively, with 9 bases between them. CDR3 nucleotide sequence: TGCGCCAGCAGTCGGGGTAACTCCTACGAGCAGTACTTC. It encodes CASSRGNSYEQYF.

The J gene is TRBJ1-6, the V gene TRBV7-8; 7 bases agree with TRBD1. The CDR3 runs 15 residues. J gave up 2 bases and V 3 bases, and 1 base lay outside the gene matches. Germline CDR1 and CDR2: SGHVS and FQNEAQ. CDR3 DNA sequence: TGTGCCAGCAGCTTCCAGGGGGCCTATAATTCACCCCTCCACTTT. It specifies CASSFQGAYNSPLHF.

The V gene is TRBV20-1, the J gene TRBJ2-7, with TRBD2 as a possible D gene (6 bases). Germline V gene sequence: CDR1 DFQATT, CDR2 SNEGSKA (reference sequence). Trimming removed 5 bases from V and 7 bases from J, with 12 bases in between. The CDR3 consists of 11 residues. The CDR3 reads CSAAPGVEQYF. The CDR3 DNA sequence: TGCAGTGCTGCCCCGGGGGTTGAGCAGTACTTC.

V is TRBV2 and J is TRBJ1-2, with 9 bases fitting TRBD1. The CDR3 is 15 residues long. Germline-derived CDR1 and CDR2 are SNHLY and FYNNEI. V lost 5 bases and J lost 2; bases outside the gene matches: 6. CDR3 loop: CASSPDRGNNYGYTF. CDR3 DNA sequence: TGTGCCAGCAGTCCCGACAGGGGGAACAACTATGGCTACACCTTC.

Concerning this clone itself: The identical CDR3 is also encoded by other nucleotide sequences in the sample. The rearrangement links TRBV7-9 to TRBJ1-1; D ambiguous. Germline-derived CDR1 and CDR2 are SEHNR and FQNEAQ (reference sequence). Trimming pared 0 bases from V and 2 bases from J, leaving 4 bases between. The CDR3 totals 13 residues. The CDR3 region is CASSLALNTEAFF. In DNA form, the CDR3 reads TGTGCCAGCAGCTTAGCGTTAAACACTGAAGCTTTCTTT.

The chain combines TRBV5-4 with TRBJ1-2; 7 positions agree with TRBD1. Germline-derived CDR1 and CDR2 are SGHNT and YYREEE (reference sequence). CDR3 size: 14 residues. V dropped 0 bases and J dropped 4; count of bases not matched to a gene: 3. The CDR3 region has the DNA TGTGCCAGCAGCTTGGGACAGGGCGTCTATGGCTACACCTTC. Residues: CASSLGQGVYGYTF.